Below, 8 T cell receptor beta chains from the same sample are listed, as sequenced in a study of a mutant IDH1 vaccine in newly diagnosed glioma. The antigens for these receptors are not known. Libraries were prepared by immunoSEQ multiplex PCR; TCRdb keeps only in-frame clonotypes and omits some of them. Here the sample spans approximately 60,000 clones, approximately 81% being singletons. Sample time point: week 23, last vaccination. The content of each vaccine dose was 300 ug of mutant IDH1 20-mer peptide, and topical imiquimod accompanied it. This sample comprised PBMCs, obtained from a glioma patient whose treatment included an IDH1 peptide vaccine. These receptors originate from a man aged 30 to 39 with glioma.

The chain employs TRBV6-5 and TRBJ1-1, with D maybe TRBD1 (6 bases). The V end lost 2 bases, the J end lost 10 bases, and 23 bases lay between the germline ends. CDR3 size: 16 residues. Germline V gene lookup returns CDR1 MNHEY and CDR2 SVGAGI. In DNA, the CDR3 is TGTGCCAGCAGTTACGGCCAACAGGGAACCTCGATCAGAGCTTTCTTT. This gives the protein CASSYGQQGTSIRAFF.

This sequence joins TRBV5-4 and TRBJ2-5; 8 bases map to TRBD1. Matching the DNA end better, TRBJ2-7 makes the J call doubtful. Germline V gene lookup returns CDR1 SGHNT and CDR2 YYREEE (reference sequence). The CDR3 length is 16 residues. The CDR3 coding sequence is TGTGCCAGCAGCCCGGGGCCGGGACAGGTCTCCTACGAGCAGTACTTC. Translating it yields CASSPGPGQVSYEQYF.

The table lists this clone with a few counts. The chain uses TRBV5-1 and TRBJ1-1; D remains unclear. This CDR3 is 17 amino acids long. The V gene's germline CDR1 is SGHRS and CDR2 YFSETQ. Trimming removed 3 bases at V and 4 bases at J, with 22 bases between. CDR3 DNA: TGCGCCAGCAGCTACGTTCGGACCCCTCCGAGAGGCACTGAAGCTTTCTTT. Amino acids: CASSYVRTPPRGTEAFF.

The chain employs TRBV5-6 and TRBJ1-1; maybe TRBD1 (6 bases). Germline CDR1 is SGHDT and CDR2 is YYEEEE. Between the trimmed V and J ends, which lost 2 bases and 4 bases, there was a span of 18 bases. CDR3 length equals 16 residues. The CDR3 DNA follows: TGTGCCAGCAGCTTCAGATCCTGGGGGCGCGGCACTGAAGCTTTCTTT. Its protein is CASSFRSWGRGTEAFF.

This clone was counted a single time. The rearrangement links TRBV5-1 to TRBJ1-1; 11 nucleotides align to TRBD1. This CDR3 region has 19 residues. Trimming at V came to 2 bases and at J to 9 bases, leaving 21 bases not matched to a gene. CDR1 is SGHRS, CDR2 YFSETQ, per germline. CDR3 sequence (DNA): TGCGCCAGCAGCTTTATTTCCCCGACCATGGGACAGGGGGGGAGCAAAGCTTTCTTT. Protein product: CASSFISPTMGQGGSKAFF.

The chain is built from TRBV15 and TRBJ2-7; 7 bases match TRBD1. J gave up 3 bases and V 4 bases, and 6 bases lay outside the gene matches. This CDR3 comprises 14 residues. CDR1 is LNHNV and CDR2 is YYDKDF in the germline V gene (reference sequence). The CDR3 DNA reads TGTGCCACCAGCATCGGGACAGAGCACTACGAGCAGTACTTC. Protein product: CATSIGTEHYEQYF. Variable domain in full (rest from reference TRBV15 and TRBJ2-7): DAMVIQNPRYQVTQFGKPVTLSCSQTLNHNVMYWYQQKSSQAPKLLFHYYDKDFNNEADTPDNFQSRRPNTSFCFLDIRSPGLGDTAMYLCATSIGTEHYEQYFGPGTRLTVT.

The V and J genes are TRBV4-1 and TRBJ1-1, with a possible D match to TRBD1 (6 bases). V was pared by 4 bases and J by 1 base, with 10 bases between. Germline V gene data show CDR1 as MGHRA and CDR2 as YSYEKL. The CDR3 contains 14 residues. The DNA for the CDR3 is TGCGCCAGCAGCCCAGGGGTGCGGAACACTGAAGCTTTCTTT. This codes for CASSPGVRNTEAFF.

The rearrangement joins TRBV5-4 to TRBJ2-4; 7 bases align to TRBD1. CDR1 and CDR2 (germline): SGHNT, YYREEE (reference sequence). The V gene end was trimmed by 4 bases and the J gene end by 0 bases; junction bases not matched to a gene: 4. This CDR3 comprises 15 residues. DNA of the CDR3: TGTGCCAGCAGCCGGGACAGACTAGCCAAAAACATTCAGTACTTC. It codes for CASSRDRLAKNIQYF.